This TCR beta chain was found in a study of T-cell reconstitution after alpha-beta-depleted transplantation in children. Library preparation (for TCRbeta) was performed with unique molecular identifiers. Each CDR3 protein gets one entry after TCRdb re-called the PCR reads with MiXCR. The table includes more than 400,000 distinct CDR3 sequences, over 9.5% detected once. This clonotype was counted only a few times. The V segment lost 3 bases and the J segment 5 bases; nucleotides outside the gene matches: 6. This CDR3 is 15 amino acids long. Germline V gene lookup returns CDR1 MDHEN and CDR2 SYDVKM. The receptor comes from a female patient aged 2-15 years who had a stem cell transplant for aplastic anemia, so the T cells may come from the graft donor. The chain has TRBV28 and TRBJ2-3, with TRBD1 identical over 9 bases. Sequences were derived from PBMCs, mostly from graft donor cells, sampled 180 days after TCRalphabeta/CD19-depleted stem cell transplant. The CDR3 sequence is CASSLVQGALDTQYF. The CDR3 DNA sequence: TGTGCCAGCAGTTTGGTACAGGGGGCGTTAGATACGCAGTATTTT.